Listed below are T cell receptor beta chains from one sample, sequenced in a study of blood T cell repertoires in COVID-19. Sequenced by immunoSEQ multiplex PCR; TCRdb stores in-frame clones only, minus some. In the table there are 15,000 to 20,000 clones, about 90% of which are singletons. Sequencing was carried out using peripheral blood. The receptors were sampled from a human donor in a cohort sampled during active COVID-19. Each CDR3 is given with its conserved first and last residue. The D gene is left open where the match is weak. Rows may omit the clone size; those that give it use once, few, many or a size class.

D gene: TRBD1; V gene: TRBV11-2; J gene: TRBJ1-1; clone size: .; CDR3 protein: CASSRTGGGEAFF; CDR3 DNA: TGTGCCAGCAGCCGGACAGGGGGCGGTGAAGCTTTCTTT
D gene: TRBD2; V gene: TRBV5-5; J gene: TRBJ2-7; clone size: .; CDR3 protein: CASSPRTSYEQYF; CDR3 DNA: TGTGCCAGCAGCCCCAGGACTAGCTACGAGCAGTACTTC
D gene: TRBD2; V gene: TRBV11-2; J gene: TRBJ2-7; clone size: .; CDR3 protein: CASSGGSSYEQYF; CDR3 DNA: TGTGCCAGCTCGGGCGGGAGCTCCTACGAGCAGTACTTC
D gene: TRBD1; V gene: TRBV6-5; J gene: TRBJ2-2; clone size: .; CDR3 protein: CASSSRQGADGELFF; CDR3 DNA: TGTGCCAGCAGTTCCCGACAGGGGGCGGACGGGGAGCTGTTTTTT
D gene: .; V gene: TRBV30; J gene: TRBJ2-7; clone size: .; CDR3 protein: CAWSQGFEQYF; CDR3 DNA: TGTGCCTGGAGCCAGGGTTTTGAGCAGTACTTC
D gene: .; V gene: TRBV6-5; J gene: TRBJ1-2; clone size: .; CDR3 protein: CASSKRGGIYGYTF; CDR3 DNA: TGTGCCAGCAGTAAAAGGGGCGGGATCTATGGCTACACCTTC
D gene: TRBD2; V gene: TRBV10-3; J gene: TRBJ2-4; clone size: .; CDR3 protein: CAISPGTSGRNIQYF; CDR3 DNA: TGTGCCATCAGTCCGGGGACTAGCGGGAGAAACATTCAGTACTTC
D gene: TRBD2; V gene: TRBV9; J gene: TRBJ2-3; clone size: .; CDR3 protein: CASSVGTSGRADTQYF; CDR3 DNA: TGTGCCAGCAGCGTAGGGACTAGCGGGAGGGCAGATACGCAGTATTTT
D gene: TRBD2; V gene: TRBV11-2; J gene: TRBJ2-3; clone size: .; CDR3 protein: CASSSSGRGTDTQYF; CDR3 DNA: TGTGCCAGCAGCTCCAGCGGGAGGGGGACAGATACGCAGTATTTT
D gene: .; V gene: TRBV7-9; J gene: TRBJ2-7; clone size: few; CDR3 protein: CASSLSGSEQYF; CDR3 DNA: TGTGCCAGCAGCTTATCGGGGAGCGAGCAGTACTTC
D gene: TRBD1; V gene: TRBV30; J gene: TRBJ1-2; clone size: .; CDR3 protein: CAWSLDRGFYGYTF; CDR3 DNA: TGTGCCTGGAGTCTTGACAGGGGTTTCTATGGCTACACCTTC
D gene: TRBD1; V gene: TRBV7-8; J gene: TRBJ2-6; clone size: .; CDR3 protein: CASSSTGAGANVLTF; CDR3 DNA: TGTGCCAGCAGCTCAACAGGGGCTGGGGCCAACGTCCTGACTTTC
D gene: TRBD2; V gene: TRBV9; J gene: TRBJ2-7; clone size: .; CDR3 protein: CASSVRTSAPYEQYF; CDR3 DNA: TGTGCCAGCAGCGTACGGACTAGCGCTCCCTACGAGCAGTACTTC
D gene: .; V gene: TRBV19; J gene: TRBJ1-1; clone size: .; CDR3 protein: CASSPRGSNTEAFF; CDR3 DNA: TGTGCCAGTAGCCCAAGGGGGTCGAACACTGAAGCTTTCTTT
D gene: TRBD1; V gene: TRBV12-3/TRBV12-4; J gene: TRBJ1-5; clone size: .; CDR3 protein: CASSRTGGQPQHF; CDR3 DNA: TGTGCCAGCAGCCGCACAGGGGGGCAGCCCCAGCATTTT
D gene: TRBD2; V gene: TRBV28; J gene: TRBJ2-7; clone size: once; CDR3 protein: CASSRLAGGRSEQYF; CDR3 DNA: TGTGCCAGCAGCCGACTAGCGGGAGGTAGAAGCGAGCAGTACTTC
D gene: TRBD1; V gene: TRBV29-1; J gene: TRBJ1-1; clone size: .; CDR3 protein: CSVEQGAAEAFF; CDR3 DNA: TGCAGCGTTGAGCAGGGGGCAGCTGAAGCTTTCTTT
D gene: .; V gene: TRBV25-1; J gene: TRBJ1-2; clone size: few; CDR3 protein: CASSESGDGYGYTF; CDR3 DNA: TGTGCCAGCAGTGAATCGGGGGATGGGTATGGCTACACCTTC
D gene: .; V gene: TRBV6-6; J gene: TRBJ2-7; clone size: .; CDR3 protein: CASRNEKQYF; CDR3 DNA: TGTGCCAGCAGGAACGAGAAGCAGTACTTC
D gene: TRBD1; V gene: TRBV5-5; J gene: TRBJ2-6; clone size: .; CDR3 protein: CASSWGTGASSGANVLTF; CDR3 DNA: TGTGCCAGCAGCTGGGGGACAGGGGCTAGCTCTGGGGCCAACGTCCTGACTTTC
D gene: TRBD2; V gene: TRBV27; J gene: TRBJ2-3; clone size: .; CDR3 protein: CASSTTSVSTDTQYF; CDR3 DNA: TGTGCCAGCAGTACGACTAGCGTCAGCACAGATACGCAGTATTTT
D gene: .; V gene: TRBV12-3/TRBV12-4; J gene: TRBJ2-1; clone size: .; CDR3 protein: CASSSQVNNEQFF; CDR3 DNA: TGTGCCAGCAGCTCACAAGTCAACAATGAGCAGTTCTTC
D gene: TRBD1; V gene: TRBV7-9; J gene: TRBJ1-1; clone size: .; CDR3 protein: CASSTGQGGTEAFF; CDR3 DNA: TGTGCCAGCAGCACCGGACAGGGTGGGACTGAAGCTTTCTTT
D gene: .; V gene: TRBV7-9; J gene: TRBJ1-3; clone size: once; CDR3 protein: CASSLGTVFGNTIYF; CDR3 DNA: TGTGCCAGCAGCTTAGGGACAGTGTTTGGAAACACCATATATTTT
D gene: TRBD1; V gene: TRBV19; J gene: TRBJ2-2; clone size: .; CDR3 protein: CASSEGGFTGPFF; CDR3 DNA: TGTGCCAGTAGTGAAGGGGGCTTCACCGGGCCCTTTTTT
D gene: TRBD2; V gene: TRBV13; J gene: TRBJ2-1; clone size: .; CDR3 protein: CASSLVALTSGSYNEQFF; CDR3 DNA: TGTGCCAGCAGCTTAGTAGCATTGACTAGCGGTTCCTACAATGAGCAGTTCTTC
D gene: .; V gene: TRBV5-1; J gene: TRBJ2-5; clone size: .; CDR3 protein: CASSLIPFIQETQYF; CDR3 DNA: TGCGCCAGCAGCTTGATCCCTTTTATTCAAGAGACCCAGTACTTC
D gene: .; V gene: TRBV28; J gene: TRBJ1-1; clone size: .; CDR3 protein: CASGEGGANTEAFF; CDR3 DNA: TGTGCCAGCGGGGAGGGGGGCGCGAACACTGAAGCTTTCTTT
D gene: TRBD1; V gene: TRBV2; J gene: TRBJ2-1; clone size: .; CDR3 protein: CASSYSGTGDEQFF; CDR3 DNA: TGTGCCAGCAGTTACTCCGGGACAGGGGATGAGCAGTTCTTC
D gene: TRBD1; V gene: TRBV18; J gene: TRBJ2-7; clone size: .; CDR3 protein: CASSPDRGTYEQYF; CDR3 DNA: TGTGCCAGCTCACCCGACAGGGGGACCTACGAGCAGTACTTC
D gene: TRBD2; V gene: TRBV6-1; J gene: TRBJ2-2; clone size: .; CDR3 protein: CASSARLAGGPTGELFF; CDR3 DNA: TGTGCCAGCAGTGCGAGACTAGCGGGAGGGCCAACCGGGGAGCTGTTTTTT
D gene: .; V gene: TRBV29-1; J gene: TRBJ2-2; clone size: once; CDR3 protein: CSFRPGSPTGELFF; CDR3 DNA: TGCAGCTTCCGACCGGGAAGCCCCACCGGGGAGCTGTTTTTT
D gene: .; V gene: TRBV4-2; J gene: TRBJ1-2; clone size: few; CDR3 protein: CASSQVAGKGNYGYTF; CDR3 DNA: TGTGCCAGCAGCCAAGTAGCAGGGAAAGGGAACTATGGCTACACCTTC
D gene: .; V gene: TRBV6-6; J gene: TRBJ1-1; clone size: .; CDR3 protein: CASSVNFEAFF; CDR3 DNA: TGTGCCAGCAGTGTAAACTTTGAAGCTTTCTTT
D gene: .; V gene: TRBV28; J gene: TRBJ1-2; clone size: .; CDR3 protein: CASSLSSAEGYGYTF; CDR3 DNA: TGTGCCAGCAGTTTAAGTAGTGCAGAGGGTTATGGCTACACCTTC
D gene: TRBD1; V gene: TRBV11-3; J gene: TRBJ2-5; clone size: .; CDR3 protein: CASSLTGTGGWETQYF; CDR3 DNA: TGTGCCAGCAGCTTAACCGGGACAGGGGGCTGGGAGACCCAGTACTTC
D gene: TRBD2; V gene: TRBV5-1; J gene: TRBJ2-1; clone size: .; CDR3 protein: CASSSYMTSGTPNEQFF; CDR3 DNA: TGCGCCAGCAGCTCGTATATGACTAGCGGGACCCCCAATGAGCAGTTCTTC
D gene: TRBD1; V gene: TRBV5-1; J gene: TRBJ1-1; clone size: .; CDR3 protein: CASSLDLTGRNTEAFF; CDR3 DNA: TGCGCCAGCAGCTTGGACCTGACAGGGAGGAACACTGAAGCTTTCTTT
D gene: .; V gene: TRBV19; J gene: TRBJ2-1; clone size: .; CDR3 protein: CASSQIGSSYNEQFF; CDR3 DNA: TGTGCCAGTAGTCAGATTGGCAGCTCCTACAATGAGCAGTTCTTC
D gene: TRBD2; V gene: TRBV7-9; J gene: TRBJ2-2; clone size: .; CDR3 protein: CASSLQGLAGDQNTGELFF; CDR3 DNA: TGTGCCAGCAGCCTCCAGGGACTAGCGGGAGATCAGAACACCGGGGAGCTGTTTTTT
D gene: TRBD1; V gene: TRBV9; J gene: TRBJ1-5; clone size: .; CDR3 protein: CASSVRVPGTGGGQPQHF; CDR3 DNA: TGTGCCAGCAGCGTCCGTGTACCCGGGACAGGGGGCGGGCAGCCCCAGCATTTT
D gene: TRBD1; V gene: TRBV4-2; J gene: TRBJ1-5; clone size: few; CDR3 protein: CASSLATGTDFNQPQHF; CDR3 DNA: TGTGCCAGCAGCCTCGCAACCGGGACAGATTTCAATCAGCCCCAGCATTTT
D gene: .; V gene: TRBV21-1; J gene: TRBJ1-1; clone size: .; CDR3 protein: CASSPRDRVKGGNTEAFF; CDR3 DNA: TGTGCCAGCAGCCCCAGGGACAGGGTAAAAGGAGGAAACACTGAAGCTTTCTTT
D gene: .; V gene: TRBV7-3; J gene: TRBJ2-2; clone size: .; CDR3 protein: CASSLNPSDTGELFF; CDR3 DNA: TGTGCCAGCAGCTTAAATCCTAGTGACACCGGGGAGCTGTTTTTT
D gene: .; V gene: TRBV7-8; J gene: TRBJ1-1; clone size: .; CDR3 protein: CASSLERNTEAFF; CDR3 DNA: TGTGCCAGCAGCTTAGAGAGGAACACTGAAGCTTTCTTT